This T cell receptor beta chain was sequenced during a study of T cells in localized non-small cell lung cancer. Germline loops: CDR1 SGHAT, CDR2 FQNNGV. V was clipped by 6 bases and J by 2 bases; unmatched bases: 7. This CDR3 contains 16 residues. The repertoire was sequenced with immunoSEQ multiplex PCR; TCRdb's copy has only in-frame clones and lacks some. The data hold 25,000 to 35,000 clones, with about 90% observed a single time. The origin of this receptor is a woman aged 35-75 years with stage III lung adenocarcinoma. V and J are TRBV11-2 and TRBJ2-7; 13 bases match TRBD2. The specimen was peripheral blood mononuclear cells, collected before any cancer treatment. CDR3 in DNA: TGTGCCAGCAGTTTTGCCGGGACTAGCGGGACCTACGAGCAGTACTTC. Protein product: CASSFAGTSGTYEQYF.